The 31 T cell receptor beta chains presented below share a single source sample, sequenced in a study of cytomegalovirus exposure and HLA in healthy donors. The PCR was carried out with 60 Vbeta primers and 13 Jbeta primers. Only in-frame clones appear in the TCRdb table, and some are missing; sequencing was by immunoSEQ multiplex PCR. The table includes 150,000 to 200,000 clones, roughly 60% detected once. What was sequenced was PBMCs. The source of these receptors is a man aged 35-49 years in good health and CMV-seronegative.

There are a few counts of this clone. This chain connects TRBV6-4 to TRBJ1-1; no clear D gene. The CDR3 is made up of 14 amino acids. CDR1 and CDR2 (germline): MRHNA, SNTAGT. Trimming removed 0 bases at V and 4 bases at J, with 9 bases between. The CDR3 sequence is CASSDSGRFTEAFF. The DNA of the CDR3 is TGTGCCAGCAGTGACTCCGGCAGGTTCACTGAAGCTTTCTTT.

The sample holds a few counts of this clone. The V and J genes are TRBV5-5 and TRBJ1-2; a possible D gene is TRBD1 (6 bases). Germline V lookup: CDR1 SGHKS, CDR2 YYEKEE (reference sequence). This CDR3 region has 13 residues. V dropped 0 bases and J dropped 3 bases, with 6 bases sitting between them. CDR3 nucleotides: TGTGCCAGCAGCTTGGGACAGGACTATGGCTACACCTTC. It codes for CASSLGQDYGYTF.

The chain couples TRBV18 to TRBJ2-5; 9 nucleotides match TRBD1. After removal of 3 bases from V and 3 bases from J, the junction contained 8 bases not matched to a gene. The CDR3 runs 16 residues. Per germline, CDR1 KGHSH and CDR2 LQKENI. CDR3 sequence: CASSPFGQGMEETQYF. The CDR3 nucleotides read TGTGCCAGCTCACCTTTTGGACAGGGGATGGAAGAGACCCAGTACTTC. Full variable domain (outside the CDR3, taken from reference TRBV18 and TRBJ2-5): NAGVMQNPRHLVRRRGQEARLRCSPMKGHSHVYWYRQLPEEGLKFMVYLQKENIIDESGMPKERFSAEFPKEGPSILRIQQVVRGDSAAYFCASSPFGQGMEETQYFGPGTRLLVL.

The chain combines TRBV4-1 with TRBJ2-7; D call uncertain. CDR3 length: 14 residues. V was pared by 0 bases and J by 4 bases, with 10 bases between. The germline CDR1 and CDR2 sequences are MGHRA and YSYEKL. CDR3 coding DNA: TGCGCCAGCAGCCAAGAAGCCAGGTTGTACGAGCAGTACTTC. This codes for CASSQEARLYEQYF.

This clone has more than one count but fewer than ten. V and J are TRBV6-1 and TRBJ2-3; the match to TRBD1 covers 7 bases. J was trimmed by 2 bases and V by 10 bases; bases with no gene match: 9. The CDR3 length is 14 residues. Per germline, CDR1 MNHNS and CDR2 SASEGT. Here the CDR3 DNA reads TGTGCCACCCAGGGGGTACAGACCACAGATACGCAGTATTTT. The encoded protein is CATQGVQTTDTQYF.

The V gene is TRBV29-1, the J gene TRBJ2-7; 7 bases match TRBD2. V shed 6 bases and J 4 bases; nucleotides not matched to a gene: 12. The CDR3 length is 14 residues. The germline CDR1 and CDR2 sequences are SQVTM and ANQGSEA. The CDR3, as DNA: TGCAGCGTGCGAGGGACTAACCCCGTGTACGAGCAGTACTTC. This codes for CSVRGTNPVYEQYF.

The chain has TRBV28 and TRBJ2-5; D possibly corresponds to TRBD1 (5 bases). In germline, CDR1 is MDHEN, CDR2 SYDVKM. The CDR3 sequence is 13 residues long. Between the trimmed V and J ends, which lost 6 bases and 10 bases, there was a span of 18 bases. The CDR3 DNA reads as TGTGCCAGCAGCCCTGGGGCTAAGACATACCAGTACTTC. It is translated as CASSPGAKTYQYF.

The genes are TRBV6-5 and TRBJ2-4, with 7 bases lining up with TRBD1. V lost 10 bases and J lost 0; bases outside the gene matches: 6. Germline V gene data show CDR1 as MNHEY and CDR2 as SVGAGI. There are 14 residues in the CDR3. The CDR3 here is CATRDSLAKNIQYF. CDR3 in DNA: TGTGCCACCCGGGACAGTCTAGCCAAAAACATTCAGTACTTC.

This clone was recorded a few times. The chain links TRBV30 to TRBJ1-2, with 10 bases that match TRBD1. Germline assignment: CDR1 GTSNPN and CDR2 SVGIG (reference sequence). This CDR3 spans 12 amino acids. V gave up 6 bases and J gave up 7 bases; unmatched junction bases: 5. CDR3 residues: CACQTGGSGYTF. The CDR3 nucleotides are TGTGCCTGCCAGACAGGGGGCAGTGGCTACACCTTC.

V gene TRBV6-1 combines with J gene TRBJ1-5, with D unresolved. CDR1 and CDR2 from the germline V gene are MNHNS and SASEGT. Trimming stripped 1 base from V and 0 bases from J, with 10 bases between. CDR3 size: 16 residues. CDR3 in DNA: TGTGCCAGCAGTGAAGAACGCATCTATAGCAATCAGCCCCAGCATTTT. It codes for CASSEERIYSNQPQHF.

This chain links TRBV2 with TRBJ2-7; 10 positions match TRBD2. Germline lookup yields CDR1 SNHLY and CDR2 FYNNEI. J was trimmed by 6 bases and V by 3 bases; bases with no gene match: 5. The CDR3 length is 14 residues. Here the CDR3 reads CASSESSGRFEQYF. In nucleotides, the CDR3 is TGTGCCAGCAGTGAGTCTAGCGGGAGATTCGAGCAGTACTTC.

The sample holds one count of this clone. The rearrangement uses TRBV7-2 and TRBJ2-1; 7 bases line up with TRBD2. V lost 3 bases and J lost 4; bases outside the gene matches: 12. The CDR3 spans 17 residues. Germline V CDR1 and CDR2: SGHTA, FQGNSA. Here the CDR3 DNA reads TGTGCCAGCAGCTTGTTCGCTAGCGGCCTTATTTACAATGAGCAGTTCTTC. Translation: CASSLFASGLIYNEQFF.

This clone occurred a few times. CDR3 in DNA: TGTGCCAGTAGTATACTTACACAGGGGCGTTATACTGAAGCTTTCTTT. This sequence encodes CASSILTQGRYTEAFF. The V and J genes are TRBV19 and TRBJ1-1, with TRBD1 matching over 7 bases. Germline lookup yields CDR1 LNHDA and CDR2 SQIVND (reference sequence). This CDR3 region has 16 residues. V trimming: 2 bases; J trimming: 5 bases; junction bases outside the gene matches: 11.

V is TRBV19 and J is TRBJ2-7; 7 bases are a match to TRBD1. The CDR3 runs to 13 residues. Trimming cost V 4 bases and J 2 bases; bases outside gene matches: 2. Per germline, CDR1 LNHDA and CDR2 SQIVND (reference sequence). Written as DNA, the CDR3 is TGTGCCAGTAGTAACCAGGGGGCCTACGAGCAGTACTTC. This codes for CASSNQGAYEQYF. The full variable domain, its missing parts supplied by reference TRBV19 and TRBJ2-7, is DGGITQSPKYLFRKEGQNVTLSCEQNLNHDAMYWYRQDPGQGLRLIYYSQIVNDFQKGDIAEGYSVSREKKESFPLTVTSAQKNPTAFYLCASSNQGAYEQYFGPGTRLTVT.

The chain uses TRBV6-1 and TRBJ2-3; D unresolved. There are 15 residues in the CDR3. V gave up 7 bases and J gave up 3 bases, with 17 bases separating them. CDR1 is MNHNS and CDR2 is SASEGT in the germline V gene. The CDR3 here is CASIRSGSVTDTQYF. CDR3 DNA sequence: TGTGCCAGCATTCGATCCGGGTCGGTAACAGATACGCAGTATTTT.

This rearrangement joins TRBV7-9 to TRBJ1-1; D unclear. V was clipped by 5 bases and J by 2 bases, with 6 bases between them. This CDR3 is 12 amino acids long. The germline CDR1 and CDR2 sequences are SEHNR and FQNEAQ (reference sequence). In nucleotides, the CDR3 is TGTGCCAGCAGCCGGGATAACACTGAAGCTTTCTTT. Residues: CASSRDNTEAFF.

There are a few counts of this clone. The chain employs TRBV19 and TRBJ2-3, with D hard to call. Trimming stripped 4 bases from V and 3 bases from J, with 8 bases between. The CDR3 totals 13 residues. CDR1 LNHDA and CDR2 SQIVND come from the germline V gene (reference sequence). DNA of the CDR3: TGTGCCAGTAGTACTAGTAGGACAGATACGCAGTATTTT. Translated: CASSTSRTDTQYF.

This chain connects TRBV7-2 to TRBJ1-5, with D possibly TRBD1 on 5 matching bases. V lost 3 bases and J lost 6, with 9 bases in between. The CDR3 length is 13 residues. Germline CDR1 reads SGHTA; CDR2 reads FQGNSA. CDR3 protein: CASSLGRVQPQHF. CDR3 coding DNA: TGTGCCAGCAGCTTGGGGCGCGTTCAGCCCCAGCATTTT.

This chain uses TRBV6-5 with TRBJ2-3, with 9 bases fitting TRBD1. The CDR3 covers 15 residues. The junction had 11 bases not matched to a gene; V was cut back by 5 bases and J by 8 bases. Germline V lookup: CDR1 MNHEY, CDR2 SVGAGI. CDR3 residues: CASSRSGTGLVTQYF. In DNA form, the CDR3 reads TGTGCCAGCAGTCGTTCCGGGACAGGGTTGGTTACGCAGTATTTT.

This clone was seen once. This chain joins TRBV6-5 and TRBJ2-7; a possible D gene is TRBD1 (5 bases). Looked up from germline, CDR1 is MNHEY and CDR2 is SVGAGI. The CDR3 covers 14 residues. Trimming stripped 2 bases from V and 2 bases from J, with 10 bases between. Here the CDR3 reads CASSYGQGTYEQYF. CDR3 nucleotides: TGTGCCAGCAGTTACGGGCAGGGTACCTACGAGCAGTACTTC.

This chain connects TRBV4-3 to TRBJ2-7; D remains unclear. V lost 1 base, J lost 1 base, and 5 bases lay in between. The V gene's germline CDR1 is LGHNA and CDR2 YSLEER. CDR3 length: 13 residues. DNA of the CDR3: TGCGCCAGCAGCCAAGTACAGTCCTACGAGCAGTACTTC. Translated, it gives CASSQVQSYEQYF.

This clone appeared a few times. The rearrangement joins TRBV5-1 to TRBJ1-1; D may be TRBD1 (5 bases). This CDR3 has 17 residues. From germline, CDR1 is SGHRS and CDR2 YFSETQ. The germline V and J ends were trimmed by 0 bases and 3 bases, with 18 bases remaining between them. The chain's CDR3 is CASSLARRGTNDTEAFF. Here the CDR3 DNA reads TGCGCCAGCAGCTTGGCCAGGAGGGGTACCAACGACACTGAAGCTTTCTTT.

This chain uses TRBV7-9 with TRBJ2-1, with 14 bases that match TRBD2. Germline loops: CDR1 SEHNR, CDR2 FQNEAQ (reference sequence). The CDR3 extends over 15 amino acids. The ends lost 6 bases at V and 5 bases at J; junction bases unmatched: 3. In nucleotides, the CDR3 is TGTGCCAGCAGTTTGGGACTAGCGGGGGACAATGAGCAGTTCTTC. It encodes CASSLGLAGDNEQFF.

This clone has just one count. The chain recombines TRBV7-9 with TRBJ2-1, with TRBD1 as a possible D gene (7 bases). This CDR3 comprises 15 residues. Trimming took off 6 bases at V and 10 bases at J, with 22 bases between the two ends. Germline V gives CDR1 SEHNR, CDR2 FQNEAQ (reference sequence). CDR3 residues: CASSSRGAGEKEQFF. Written as DNA, the CDR3 is TGTGCCAGCAGTTCCAGGGGGGCAGGGGAAAAAGAGCAGTTCTTC.

The CDR3 protein is CAEGTGNTAYEQYF. The CDR3 DNA follows: TGTGCCGAAGGGACAGGGAACACGGCCTACGAGCAGTACTTC. The chain couples TRBV6-1 to TRBJ2-7; 9 bases are shared with TRBD1. The V gene's germline CDR1 is MNHNS and CDR2 SASEGT. The CDR3 extends over 14 amino acids. The V and J ends lost 11 bases and 2 bases, in that order; junction bases with no gene match: 10.

In regard to this clone: Relative to the germline gene, one junction end is altered; a read error may explain this. The chain combines TRBV6-5 with TRBJ2-5; 10 bases align to TRBD1. CDR3 length: 15 amino acids. Germline V gene lookup returns CDR1 MNHEY and CDR2 SVGAGI. The CDR3 sequence is CVSSYSTGGRETQYF. DNA of the CDR3: TGTGTCAGCAGTTACTCGACAGGGGGCAGGGAGACCCAGTACTTC.

This clone was seen only a few times. This chain uses TRBV9 with TRBJ2-4; a weak D match, TRBD2 (6 bases). This CDR3 contains 14 residues. The germline V gene has CDR1 SGDLS and CDR2 YYNGEE. Trimming left V 0 bases short and J 6 bases short, with 10 bases between. CDR3 sequence reads: CASSVGGSGNIQYF. CDR3 coding DNA: TGTGCCAGCAGCGTAGGAGGTAGCGGAAACATTCAGTACTTC.

The rearrangement joins TRBV5-5 to TRBJ1-3; D is undetermined. V was cut by 1 base and J by 5 bases, with 10 bases left in between. CDR3 length equals 14 residues. The V gene's germline CDR1 is SGHKS and CDR2 YYEKEE (reference sequence). The CDR3 DNA follows: TGTGCCAGCAGCTTGCAGGAAAACCGAAACACCATATATTTT. It specifies CASSLQENRNTIYF.

This sequence joins TRBV27 and TRBJ1-5; 11 bases line up with TRBD1. The CDR3 covers 14 residues. Germline CDR1 is MNHEY and CDR2 is SMNVEV (reference sequence). V trimming: 4 bases; J trimming: 5 bases; junction bases outside the gene matches: 1. DNA for the CDR3: TGTGCCAGCAGTTGGGGACAGGGGGATCAGCCCCAGCATTTT. Translated, it gives CASSWGQGDQPQHF.

This clone was recorded a few times. This chain joins TRBV6-5 and TRBJ1-1; 8 positions match TRBD1. The CDR3 is 13 residues long. Germline V gene sequence: CDR1 MNHEY, CDR2 SVGAGI. V shed 4 bases, J shed 6 bases, and the junction held 4 bases outside the gene matches. The DNA of the CDR3 is TGTGCCAGCAGTTCCGGACAGGGAGCTGAAGCTTTCTTT. The encoded protein is CASSSGQGAEAFF.

This chain uses TRBV9 with TRBJ2-1; the match to TRBD1 covers 7 bases. Trimming took 3 bases from V and 0 from J; bases not matched to a gene: 12. The germline V gene has CDR1 SGDLS and CDR2 YYNGEE. The CDR3 length is 18 residues. The CDR3 DNA is TGTGCCAGCAGCGCGTCAACCTCCAGGGGGAGCTCCTACAATGAGCAGTTCTTC. Protein: CASSASTSRGSSYNEQFF.